This T cell receptor (beta chain) was captured by sequencing in a study of T cell changes during pregnancy in multiple sclerosis. TCRdb's copy holds only in-frame clones and misses some; the assay was immunoSEQ multiplex PCR. The sample has under 45,000 clones, 90% to 97% seen once. With V trimmed by 1 base and J by 3 bases, 4 bases remained unmatched. CDR3 size: 16 residues. Germline CDR1 and CDR2: SGHAT and FQNNGV. V usage is TRBV11-2 and J usage is TRBJ2-3; 10 bases match TRBD2. This TCR came from a female donor with multiple sclerosis, enrolled in a pregnancy study. Sequenced here: peripheral blood, sampled in the second trimester of pregnancy. This chain's CDR3 is CASSLGASGGTDTQYF. CDR3 DNA: TGTGCCAGCAGCTTAGGTGCTAGCGGGGGAACAGATACGCAGTATTTT.